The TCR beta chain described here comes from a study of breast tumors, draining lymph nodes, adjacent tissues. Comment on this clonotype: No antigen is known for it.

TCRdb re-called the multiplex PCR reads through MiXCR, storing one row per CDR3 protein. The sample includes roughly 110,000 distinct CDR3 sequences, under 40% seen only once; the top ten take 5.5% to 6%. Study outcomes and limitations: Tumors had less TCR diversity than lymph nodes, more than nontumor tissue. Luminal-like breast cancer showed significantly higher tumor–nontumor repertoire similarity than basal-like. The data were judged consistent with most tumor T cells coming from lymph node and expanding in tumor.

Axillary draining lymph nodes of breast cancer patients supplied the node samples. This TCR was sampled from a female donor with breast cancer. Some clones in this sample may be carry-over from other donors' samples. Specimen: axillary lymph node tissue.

The CDR3 spells CASSLAGGYQETQYF. CDR3 DNA: TGTGCCAGCAGCTTAGCGGGAGGGTACCAAGAGACCCAGTACTTC. The chain uses TRBV7-9 and TRBJ2-5, with 7 bases aligning to TRBD2. V shed 0 bases and J 0 bases; nucleotides not matched to a gene: 1. Germline values: CDR1 SEHNR, CDR2 FQNEAQ (reference sequence). The CDR3 runs 15 residues.